One and the same sample provided the 26 T cell receptor beta chains below, sequenced in a study of T cell responses to AZD1222 COVID-19 vaccine. Clones were read by immunoSEQ multiplex PCR, and TCRdb kept only the in-frame ones, dropping some. This table has around 85,000 clones, 85% to 90% appearing once. Material: peripheral blood, obtained 28 days after the second AZD1222 dose. The source is an adult who received the AZD1222 COVID-19 vaccine.

The V call is TRBV5-1, the J call TRBJ1-2; D remains ambiguous. The CDR3 runs 14 residues. The germline gives CDR1 SGHRS, CDR2 YFSETQ. Between the trimmed V and J ends, which lost 4 bases and 0 bases, there was a span of 10 bases. CDR3 in amino acids: CASSRTLANYGYTF. The CDR3, as DNA: TGCGCCAGCAGCAGGACCTTAGCTAACTATGGCTACACCTTC.

The chain joins TRBV5-1 to TRBJ1-2; D not certain. Looked up from germline, CDR1 is SGHRS and CDR2 is YFSETQ. The germline V and J ends were trimmed by 4 bases and 4 bases, with 11 bases remaining between them. The CDR3 has 13 residues. CDR3 sequence reads: CASSEQSAYGYTF. The CDR3 coding sequence is TGCGCCAGCAGCGAACAGAGCGCCTATGGCTACACCTTC. Supplemented by reference TRBV5-1 and TRBJ1-2, the full variable domain reads KAGVTQTPRYLIKTRGQQVTLSCSPISGHRSVSWYQQTPGQGLQFLFEYFSETQRNKGNFPGRFSGRQFSNSRSEMNVSTLELGDSALYLCASSEQSAYGYTFGSGTRLTVV.

This chain links TRBV5-1 with TRBJ2-3, with 7 bases matching TRBD2. The germline gives CDR1 SGHRS, CDR2 YFSETQ. The CDR3 totals 17 residues. Germline trimming cut 4 bases from V and 1 base from J; bases unmatched to any gene: 12. CDR3 DNA: TGCGCCAGCAGCCGCGCCACCGGGACTACCCGCACAGATACGCAGTATTTT. This translates into CASSRATGTTRTDTQYF.

The chain combines TRBV5-1 with TRBJ1-2, with 9 bases fitting TRBD1. Germline values: CDR1 SGHRS, CDR2 YFSETQ. This CDR3 is 17 amino acids long. V was clipped by 3 bases and J by 2 bases; unmatched bases: 11. The DNA of the CDR3 is TGCGCCAGCAGCTCATCCGGGACAGGGAATCTAAACTATGGCTACACCTTC. Protein product: CASSSSGTGNLNYGYTF.

This clone was recorded a few times. The chain joins TRBV27 to TRBJ2-7, with 7 bases lining up with TRBD1. The germline CDR1 and CDR2 sequences are MNHEY and SMNVEV (reference sequence). The CDR3 runs 13 residues. The J segment lost 3 bases and the V segment lost 6 bases, leaving 5 bases of the junction unmatched. CDR3: CASSRDSNYEQYF. In nucleotides, the CDR3 is TGTGCCAGCAGCCGGGACAGTAACTACGAGCAGTACTTC.

The chain combines TRBV14 with TRBJ1-2; TRBD1 matches at 8 bases. The length of the CDR3 is 15 residues. Trimming cost V 4 bases and J 3 bases; bases outside gene matches: 7. Germline CDR1 SGHDN, CDR2 FVKESK. The CDR3 region is CASSPDRGGYYGYTF. The DNA of the CDR3 is TGTGCCAGCAGCCCCGACAGGGGCGGATACTATGGCTACACCTTC.

The gene calls are TRBV25-1 and TRBJ2-1, with D maybe TRBD1 (6 bases). The CDR3 sequence is 14 residues long. Looked up from germline, CDR1 is MGHDK and CDR2 is SYGVNS. The V gene lost 3 bases and the J gene lost 1 base, with 7 bases spanning the gap. The CDR3 DNA sequence: TGTGCCAGCAGTGACAGGGGTTCCTACAATGAGCAGTTCTTC. Amino acid sequence: CASSDRGSYNEQFF. The full variable domain, completed using reference TRBV25-1 and TRBJ2-1, is EADIYQTPRYLVIGTGKKITLECSQTMGHDKMYWYQQDPGMELHLIHYSYGVNSTEKGDLSSESTVSRIRTEHFPLTLESARPSHTSQYLCASSDRGSYNEQFFGPGTRLTVL.

The rearrangement uses TRBV7-3 and TRBJ1-1, with D maybe TRBD1 (5 bases). The CDR3 runs 13 residues. The germline V gene has CDR1 SGHTA and CDR2 FQGTGA. V lost 5 bases, J lost 3 bases, and 10 bases lay in between. CDR3 bases: TGTGCCAGCAGCCCCGGAGGGGACACTGAAGCTTTCTTT. Protein sequence: CASSPGGDTEAFF.

The chain links TRBV7-9 to TRBJ1-2, with D perhaps TRBD1 (5 bases). From germline, CDR1 is SEHNR and CDR2 FQNEAQ (reference sequence). Between the trimmed V and J ends, which lost 2 bases and 7 bases, there was a span of 14 bases. The length of the CDR3 is 14 residues. CDR3 protein: CASSLSPAGTGYTF. Here the CDR3 DNA reads TGTGCCAGCAGCTTATCTCCGGCAGGGACTGGCTACACCTTC.

This chain uses TRBV7-9 with TRBJ2-1; D perhaps matches TRBD1 (6 bases). V lost 5 bases and J lost 5, with 16 bases in between. The germline gives CDR1 SEHNR, CDR2 FQNEAQ (reference sequence). The CDR3 length is 15 residues. The chain's CDR3 is CASSPQGGAHNEQFF. CDR3 bases: TGTGCCAGCAGCCCCCAAGGGGGAGCCCACAATGAGCAGTTCTTC.

The chain is built from TRBV3-1 (or the pseudogene TRBV3-2) and TRBJ1-2, with D hard to call. Looked up from germline, CDR1 is LGHDT and CDR2 is YNNKEL (reference sequence). The CDR3 totals 17 residues. The germline V and J ends were trimmed by 3 bases and 3 bases, with 20 bases remaining between them. The CDR3 DNA follows: TGTGCCAGCAGCCATGTCTTCGGGGATTGGTACGACTATGGCTACACCTTC. Protein: CASSHVFGDWYDYGYTF.

The chain links TRBV27 to TRBJ2-2; the match to TRBD1 covers 10 bases. The J segment lost 6 bases and the V segment lost 5 bases, leaving 6 bases of the junction unmatched. Per germline, CDR1 MNHEY and CDR2 SMNVEV (reference sequence). The CDR3 contains 15 residues. CDR3 protein: CASSPPGTGAGELFF. CDR3 in DNA: TGTGCCAGCAGTCCTCCCGGGACAGGGGCCGGGGAGCTGTTTTTT.

The chain employs TRBV7-2 and TRBJ2-2; D unclear. Deletions cut 1 base from V and 6 bases from J, with 3 bases between. The V gene's germline CDR1 is SGHTA and CDR2 FQGNSA. The CDR3 extends over 12 amino acids. CDR3 residues: CASSLVSGELFF. The DNA for the CDR3 is TGTGCCAGCAGCTTAGTATCCGGGGAGCTGTTTTTT. The whole variable domain, remainder taken from reference TRBV7-2 and TRBJ2-2, is GAGVSQSPSNKVTEKGKDVELRCDPISGHTALYWYRQSLGQGLEFLIYFQGNSAPDKSGLPSDRFSAERTGGSVSTLTIQRTQQEDSAVYLCASSLVSGELFFGEGSRLTVL.

This clone was seen more than once but under ten times. This chain uses TRBV3-1 (or the pseudogene TRBV3-2) with TRBJ2-2; D gene unclear. CDR1 and CDR2 (germline): LGHDT, YNNKEL (reference sequence). V gave up 3 bases and J gave up 4 bases, with 6 bases separating them. The CDR3 has 13 amino acids. The CDR3 is CASSQGITGELFF. CDR3 coding DNA: TGTGCCAGCAGCCAGGGAATCACCGGGGAGCTGTTTTTT.

The count of this clone is one. V gene TRBV15 combines with J gene TRBJ1-3; 7 bases map to TRBD1. Germline V gene sequence: CDR1 LNHNV, CDR2 YYDKDF (reference sequence). There are 16 residues in the CDR3. The V gene end was trimmed by 2 bases and the J gene end by 0 bases; junction bases not matched to a gene: 4. In DNA form, the CDR3 reads TGTGCCACCAGCAGACTGGGACAGTTCTCTGGAAACACCATATATTTT. Translated: CATSRLGQFSGNTIYF.

The V and J genes are TRBV7-9 and TRBJ1-5, with D possibly matching TRBD1 (5 bases). The CDR3 extends over 15 amino acids. Germline CDR1 is SEHNR and CDR2 is FQNEAQ (reference sequence). Trimming left V 5 bases short and J 5 bases short, with 16 bases between. The DNA for the CDR3 is TGTGCCAGCAGCCGCGGGACGGGGGTCTATCAGCCCCAGCATTTT. It encodes CASSRGTGVYQPQHF. The variable domain in full, completed from reference TRBV7-9 and TRBJ1-5, reads DTGVSQNPRHKITKRGQNVTFRCDPISEHNRLYWYRQTLGQGPEFLTYFQNEAQLEKSRLLSDRFSAERPKGSFSTLEIQRTEQGDSAMYLCASSRGTGVYQPQHFGDGTRLSIL.

This clone was detected once. The V and J genes are TRBV7-2 and TRBJ2-1; TRBD2 agrees at 9 bases. Trimming at V came to 8 bases and at J to 7 bases, leaving 6 bases not matched to a gene. Looked up from germline, CDR1 is SGHTA and CDR2 is FQGNSA. The CDR3 consists of 13 residues. The CDR3 protein is CASGLAGINEQFF. DNA for the CDR3: TGTGCCAGCGGGCTAGCGGGGATTAATGAGCAGTTCTTC.

DNA for the CDR3: TGTGCCAGCAGCCCTTCGGGACGCCCAACTAATCAGCCCCAGCATTTT. Its protein is CASSPSGRPTNQPQHF. The chain joins TRBV28 to TRBJ1-5, with D perhaps TRBD1 (5 bases). The CDR3 totals 16 residues. V was trimmed by 6 bases and J by 4 bases, leaving 19 bases between them. In germline, CDR1 is MDHEN, CDR2 SYDVKM.

The rearrangement links TRBV27 to TRBJ1-2; TRBD1 might be the D (6 bases). The CDR3 has 13 residues. The V end was cut by 3 bases, the J end by 6 bases, with 11 bases between. Germline assignment: CDR1 MNHEY and CDR2 SMNVEV (reference sequence). The CDR3 sequence is CASSFTGQDGYTF. CDR3 nucleotide sequence: TGTGCCAGCAGTTTTACAGGGCAGGATGGCTACACCTTC.

This chain links TRBV9 with TRBJ2-1; D gene uncertain. Germline lookup yields CDR1 SGDLS and CDR2 YYNGEE. CDR3 length equals 13 residues. The V end lost 0 bases, the J end lost 6 bases, and 7 bases lay between the germline ends. The CDR3 coding sequence is TGTGCCAGCAGCGTAGATATCCTCAATGAGCAGTTCTTC. Protein: CASSVDILNEQFF.

The V call is TRBV11-2, the J call TRBJ2-7, with 9 bases matching TRBD1. The trim removed 7 bases at V and 7 bases at J, leaving 14 bases unmatched. This CDR3 contains 15 residues. Germline-derived CDR1 and CDR2 are SGHAT and FQNNGV. The CDR3 spells CASIRTGGYLGEQYF. CDR3 coding DNA: TGTGCCAGCATCCGAACAGGGGGCTACCTTGGGGAGCAGTACTTC.

This clone appeared once. The J gene is TRBJ2-2, the V gene TRBV7-2, with 7 bases matching TRBD1. The ends lost 5 bases at V and 0 bases at J; junction bases unmatched: 3. The germline CDR1 and CDR2 sequences are SGHTA and FQGNSA. The CDR3 is 15 amino acids. CDR3 in amino acids: CASSRDSTNTGELFF. CDR3 nucleotides: TGTGCCAGCAGCCGGGACAGCACGAACACCGGGGAGCTGTTTTTT.

The chain employs TRBV6-6 and TRBJ2-2, with D unclear. This CDR3 spans 13 amino acids. From germline, CDR1 is MNHNY and CDR2 SVGAGI (reference sequence). V lost 6 bases to trimming and J lost 9 bases, with 14 bases between them. The CDR3 nucleotides read TGTGCCAGCAGCCGCCCCGGTCTGAGGGAGCTGTTTTTT. Its translation is CASSRPGLRELFF.

The rearrangement links TRBV18 to TRBJ2-3, with D tentatively TRBD2 (6 bases). CDR1 and CDR2 (germline): KGHSH, LQKENI. The CDR3 totals 13 residues. The V gene lost 3 bases and the J gene lost 5 bases, with 9 bases spanning the gap. CDR3 sequence: CASSPGGGDTQYF. The CDR3 DNA reads TGTGCCAGCTCACCGGGGGGTGGAGATACGCAGTATTTT.

The gene calls are TRBV6-5 and TRBJ1-2; D uncertain. Germline CDR1 and CDR2: MNHEY and SVGAGI. V was clipped by 0 bases and J by 7 bases, with 9 bases between them. CDR3 length equals 13 residues. CDR3 sequence (DNA): TGTGCCAGCAGTTACTCGAGATTCTCTGGCTACACCTTC. Translation gives CASSYSRFSGYTF.

This clone occurred once. This chain joins TRBV6-5 and TRBJ1-4; D possibly corresponds to TRBD1 (5 bases). The V gene lost 7 bases and the J gene lost 0 bases, with 12 bases spanning the gap. The CDR3 totals 15 residues. Germline assignment: CDR1 MNHEY and CDR2 SVGAGI. The CDR3 is CASKSGGATNEKLFF. As DNA, the CDR3 is TGTGCCAGCAAAAGCGGAGGGGCAACTAATGAAAAACTGTTTTTT.